This passage covers 20 T cell receptor beta chains from one sample sequenced in a study of T-cell memory formation after mild COVID-19. MiXCR, applied by TCRdb to the 5' RACE reads, yields one record per CDR3 protein. This sample has about 600,000 distinct CDR3 sequences, with less than 25% found just once. Specimen: PBMCs or a T cell subset sorted from them (not recorded which). These receptors all stem from an adult woman who had mild COVID-19 (a few samples of this study predate the infection). Cell type and time point are not known.

In its sample, this clonotype was seen a few times. V gene TRBV5-4 combines with J gene TRBJ1-1; D not resolved. This CDR3 spans 13 amino acids. The V end lost 0 bases, the J end lost 3 bases, and 6 bases lay between the germline ends. Germline V gene sequence: CDR1 SGHNT, CDR2 YYREEE (reference sequence). The CDR3 sequence is CASSLDWDTEAFF. The CDR3 coding sequence is TGTGCCAGCAGCTTGGATTGGGACACTGAAGCTTTCTTT. Based on the CDR3 plus reference TRBV5-4 and TRBJ1-1, the full variable domain is ETGVTQSPTHLIKTRGQQVTLRCSSQSGHNTVSWYQQALGQGPQFIFQYYREEENGRGNFPPRFSGLQFPNYSSELNVNALELDDSALYLCASSLDWDTEAFFGQGTRLTVV.

V gene TRBV7-9 combines with J gene TRBJ2-2, with D possibly TRBD2 on 5 matching bases. This CDR3 spans 14 amino acids. Trimming stripped 1 base from V and 5 bases from J, with 8 bases between. Per germline, CDR1 SEHNR and CDR2 FQNEAQ (reference sequence). The CDR3 DNA reads as TGTGCCAGCAGCTTAGTAGCGACAACCGGGGAGCTGTTTTTT. Its protein is CASSLVATTGELFF.

The chain joins TRBV20-1 to TRBJ2-7; TRBD2 matches at 8 bases. The germline V gene has CDR1 DFQATT and CDR2 SNEGSKA (reference sequence). The CDR3 is made up of 15 amino acids. V shed 0 bases, J shed 2 bases, and the junction held 6 bases outside the gene matches. Written as DNA, the CDR3 is TGCAGTGCTAGAGATGAGAAGCGGGGGCCCTACGAGCAGTACTTC. This sequence encodes CSARDEKRGPYEQYF.

The genes are TRBV10-3 and TRBJ1-5, with D unresolved. V gave up 7 bases and J gave up 4 bases, with 11 bases separating them. CDR1 is ENHRY and CDR2 is SYGVKD in the germline V gene. There are 13 residues in the CDR3. CDR3 bases: TGTGCCATCATGGGTTCGCCAAATCAGCCCCAGCATTTT. Its translation: CAIMGSPNQPQHF.

This rearrangement joins TRBV11-2 to TRBJ2-7; 8 bases line up with TRBD1. This CDR3 is 15 amino acids long. Per germline, CDR1 SGHAT and CDR2 FQNNGV. V lost 5 bases to trimming and J lost 7 bases; unmatched junction nucleotides: 13. CDR3: CASSRGQVNTGEQYF. The DNA of the CDR3 is TGTGCCAGCAGCCGGGGACAGGTAAACACAGGGGAGCAGTACTTC.

This sequence joins TRBV24-1 and TRBJ2-3, with TRBD1 matching over 7 bases. From germline, CDR1 is KGHDR and CDR2 SFDVKD. V was clipped by 6 bases and J by 2 bases; unmatched bases: 1. The CDR3 runs 13 residues. In DNA form, the CDR3 reads TGTGCCACCAGTCAGGGGGACACAGATACGCAGTATTTT. It yields the protein CATSQGDTDTQYF.

This clonotype showed up just a few times. The chain recombines TRBV5-5 with TRBJ1-2, with D hard to call. The ends were cut back, 0 bases at V and 0 bases at J, with 12 bases in the middle. The CDR3 is made up of 16 amino acids. Per germline, CDR1 SGHKS and CDR2 YYEKEE (reference sequence). CDR3 nucleotide sequence: TGTGCCAGCAGCTTGGTATCGGGAGGAACTAACTATGGCTACACCTTC. It encodes CASSLVSGGTNYGYTF.

There are many counts of this clonotype. The CDR3 sequence: CASSQAKGTTTDTQYF. The CDR3 DNA sequence: TGTGCCAGCAGCCAAGCCAAGGGAACCACCACAGATACGCAGTATTTT. The chain joins TRBV3-1 to TRBJ2-3, with no clear D. CDR3 length equals 16 residues. Trimming pared 1 base from V and 2 bases from J, leaving 13 bases between. Looked up from germline, CDR1 is LGHDT and CDR2 is YNNKEL (reference sequence).

The rearrangement joins TRBV4-2 to TRBJ1-4; D gene ambiguous. The germline V and J ends were trimmed by 4 bases and 12 bases, with 15 bases remaining between them. The CDR3 extends over 13 amino acids. Germline assignment: CDR1 LGHNA and CDR2 YNFKEQ. The CDR3 protein is CASSPTHMVELFF. CDR3 DNA: TGTGCCAGCAGCCCGACTCATATGGTGGAACTGTTTTTT.

This clonotype was seen a few times. This rearrangement joins TRBV12-3 or TRBV12-4 to TRBJ1-1, with 7 bases lining up with TRBD1. The ends lost 4 bases at V and 2 bases at J; junction bases unmatched: 22. CDR3 size: 20 residues. CDR3 loop: CASSSQYPRDSRPGNTEAFF. In DNA form, the CDR3 reads TGTGCCAGCAGTTCCCAGTACCCTCGGGACAGTAGGCCTGGCAACACTGAAGCTTTCTTT.

The CDR3 DNA sequence: TGCAGTGCTAGTCCCGGCACAGGGGGCCATGGCTACACCTTC. Translation: CSASPGTGGHGYTF. V and J are TRBV20-1 and TRBJ1-2, with TRBD1 matching 9 bases. V trimming: 3 bases; J trimming: 6 bases; junction bases outside the gene matches: 8. CDR3 length: 14 residues. Germline CDR1 DFQATT, CDR2 SNEGSKA (reference sequence).

In its sample, this clonotype was seen a few times. V usage is TRBV11-2 and J usage is TRBJ2-1; D call uncertain. Germline CDR1 is SGHAT and CDR2 is FQNNGV. The CDR3 length is 12 residues. V was pared by 1 base and J by 9 bases, with 7 bases between. CDR3 sequence (DNA): TGTGCCAGCAGCTTAGGCCCGCCTGAGCAGTTCTTC. Amino acid sequence: CASSLGPPEQFF.

J is TRBJ1-1 and V is TRBV30, with D tentatively TRBD1 (5 bases). Trimming removed 4 bases from V and 4 bases from J, with 13 bases in between. Germline lookup yields CDR1 GTSNPN and CDR2 SVGIG (reference sequence). The CDR3 is 13 residues long. The chain's CDR3 is CAWTLPGSTEAFF. CDR3 sequence (DNA): TGTGCCTGGACCCTTCCAGGGAGCACTGAAGCTTTCTTT. Full variable domain (missing parts from reference TRBV30 and TRBJ1-1): SQTIHQWPATLVQPVGSPLSLECTVEGTSNPNLYWYRQAAGRGLQLLFYSVGIGQISSEVPQNLSASRPQDRQFILSSKKLLLSDSGFYLCAWTLPGSTEAFFGQGTRLTVV.

A few counts support this clonotype. The chain combines TRBV7-9 with TRBJ2-2; 7 nucleotides line up with TRBD2. The trim removed 5 bases at V and 7 bases at J, leaving 7 bases unmatched. This CDR3 is 14 amino acids long. The germline V gene has CDR1 SEHNR and CDR2 FQNEAQ (reference sequence). Here the CDR3 reads CASSLPTSVGELFF. DNA for the CDR3: TGTGCCAGCAGCCTGCCTACTAGCGTCGGGGAGCTGTTTTTT.

A few counts support this clonotype. The chain is built from TRBV7-8 and TRBJ1-1; no definite D call. Germline V CDR1 and CDR2: SGHVS, FQNEAQ. The CDR3 sequence is 16 residues long. Trimming left V 5 bases short and J 0 bases short, with 16 bases between. CDR3 sequence: CASSVSSGILNTEAFF. CDR3 DNA sequence: TGTGCCAGCAGCGTCTCATCCGGGATTTTGAACACTGAAGCTTTCTTT.

This clonotype was detected only a few times. The chain combines TRBV10-2 with TRBJ2-5; 10 positions agree with TRBD1. CDR1 and CDR2 from the germline V gene are WSHSY and SAAADI. The trim removed 4 bases at V and 4 bases at J, leaving 6 bases unmatched. This CDR3 spans 15 amino acids. The CDR3 here is CASSAPDRGRETQYF. CDR3 nucleotides: TGCGCCAGCAGTGCCCCAGACAGGGGGCGAGAGACCCAGTACTTC.

The gene calls are TRBV24-1 and TRBJ2-1, with 8 bases fitting TRBD2. CDR1 and CDR2 (germline): KGHDR, SFDVKD. J was trimmed by 4 bases and V by 6 bases; bases with no gene match: 7. The CDR3 contains 15 residues. The CDR3 DNA follows: TGTGCCACCAGTACTACTAGCGGAAGTTACAATGAGCAGTTCTTC. It yields the protein CATSTTSGSYNEQFF.

V gene TRBV11-3 combines with J gene TRBJ2-5; D possibly corresponds to TRBD1 (6 bases). The CDR3 extends over 17 amino acids. The ends were cut back, 2 bases at V and 5 bases at J, with 21 bases in the middle. Germline-derived CDR1 and CDR2 are SGHNT and YENEEA. The CDR3 protein is CASSLSYRETGTETQYF. The CDR3 DNA reads as TGTGCCAGCAGCTTATCGTACAGGGAGACGGGTACGGAGACCCAGTACTTC.

Only a few counts were recorded for this clonotype. The CDR3 region has the DNA TGTGCCACCACAGGGGGGGATTCGAATGAGCAGTTCTTC. This gives the protein CATTGGDSNEQFF. The J gene is TRBJ2-1, the V gene TRBV2, with a possible D match to TRBD1 (8 bases). CDR3 length equals 13 residues. V was shortened by 10 bases and J by 7 bases, with 17 bases between the two germline ends. Germline V gene lookup returns CDR1 SNHLY and CDR2 FYNNEI.

V gene TRBV7-9 combines with J gene TRBJ2-3; 13 positions match TRBD2. V lost 5 bases and J lost 0; bases outside the gene matches: 8. Germline CDR1 and CDR2: SEHNR and FQNEAQ (reference sequence). The CDR3 consists of 18 residues. The CDR3: CASSQVGLAGVSTDTQYF. The CDR3 nucleotides read TGTGCCAGCAGCCAGGTCGGACTAGCGGGAGTAAGCACAGATACGCAGTATTTT.